This passage covers 30 T cell receptor beta chains from one sample sequenced in a study of graft-versus-host responses after intestinal transplantation. These receptors have no known antigen. Method: immunoSEQ multiplex PCR; TCRdb's copy keeps in-frame clones and lacks some. Of about 120,000 clones listed, 75% to 95% are singletons. The specimen was unstimulated CD4+ T cells sorted from spleen or lymph node cells, collected before intestinal transplant. These receptors all stem from a human donor who received an intestinal transplant.

V gene TRBV15 combines with J gene TRBJ2-7; 7 bases align to TRBD2. This CDR3 has 15 residues. V trimming: 1 base; J trimming: 6 bases; junction bases outside the gene matches: 9. Germline lookup yields CDR1 LNHNV and CDR2 YYDKDF (reference sequence). CDR3 DNA sequence: TGTGCCACCAGCAGAGCCAGGGACTACGCGGGCGAGCAGTACTTC. Translating gives CATSRARDYAGEQYF.

This rearrangement joins TRBV11-2 to TRBJ2-1, with a tentative D call TRBD1 (6 bases). Between the trimmed V and J ends, which lost 5 bases and 2 bases, there was a span of 19 bases. This CDR3 is built from 17 residues. CDR1 is SGHAT and CDR2 is FQNNGV in the germline V gene. The CDR3 coding sequence is TGTGCCAGCAGCCCCCCCCGGGGCAGGGGTACCTACAATGAGCAGTTCTTC. As protein: CASSPPRGRGTYNEQFF. Filled out from reference TRBV11-2 and TRBJ2-1, the complete variable domain reads EAGVAQSPRYKIIEKRQSVAFWCNPISGHATLYWYQQILGQGPKLLIQFQNNGVVDDSQLPKDRFSAERLKGVDSTLKIQPAKLEDSAVYLCASSPPRGRGTYNEQFFGPGTRLTVL.

On this clone itself: At one boundary the junction diverges from the germline segment, which might be a read error. Other nucleotide sequences from this sample produce the same CDR3. The CDR3 here is CASSLAGLNYGYTF. The CDR3 region has the DNA TGTGCCAGCAGTTTGGCAGGGCTTAACTATGGCTACACCTTC. The gene calls are TRBV5-4 and TRBJ1-2, with a weak D call TRBD1 (5 bases). The CDR3 extends over 14 amino acids. Germline V CDR1 and CDR2: SGHNT, YYREEE (reference sequence).

The DNA for the CDR3 is TGTGCCTGGACTGACAAATGGGTCAATCAGCCCCAGCATTTT. As protein: CAWTDKWVNQPQHF. The genes are TRBV30 and TRBJ1-5; no firm D call. This CDR3 is built from 14 residues. CDR1 and CDR2 (germline): GTSNPN, SVGIG (reference sequence). The germline V and J ends were trimmed by 4 bases and 3 bases, with 13 bases remaining between them.

The chain recombines TRBV7-2 with TRBJ2-1; 11 bases agree with TRBD2. Germline values: CDR1 SGHTA, CDR2 FQGNSA. V shed 5 bases, J shed 5 bases, and the junction held 8 bases outside the gene matches. CDR3 length: 16 residues. Written as DNA, the CDR3 is TGTGCCAGCAGCATTTCGACTAGCGGGATACACAATGAGCAGTTCTTC. Residues: CASSISTSGIHNEQFF.

In this sample, this clone turned up once. The chain joins TRBV28 to TRBJ1-1; no definite D call. The CDR3 is 14 residues long. Germline V CDR1 and CDR2: MDHEN, SYDVKM. V was shortened by 3 bases and J by 3 bases, with 11 bases between the two germline ends. CDR3: CASSFTRVDTEAFF. The CDR3 DNA is TGTGCCAGCAGTTTCACCCGGGTGGACACTGAAGCTTTCTTT. Looking up the rest from reference TRBV28 and TRBJ1-1 gives the full variable domain: DVKVTQSSRYLVKRTGEKVFLECVQDMDHENMFWYRQDPGLGLRLIYFSYDVKMKEKGDIPEGYSVSREKKERFSLILESASTNQTSMYLCASSFTRVDTEAFFGQGTRLTVV.

The chain couples TRBV9 to TRBJ2-7, with 8 bases that match TRBD1. Germline CDR1 reads SGDLS; CDR2 reads YYNGEE. The CDR3 runs 13 residues. The V gene end was trimmed by 2 bases and the J gene end by 6 bases; junction bases not matched to a gene: 4. The DNA for the CDR3 is TGTGCCAGCAGCGTGGGTGACAGGGGCGAGCAGTACTTC. Protein sequence: CASSVGDRGEQYF.

The chain employs TRBV28 and TRBJ1-5; maybe TRBD1 (6 bases). With 5 bases removed from V and 2 bases from J, the gap between germline ends came to 13 bases. Germline V gene lookup returns CDR1 MDHEN and CDR2 SYDVKM. CDR3 length: 15 amino acids. In DNA, the CDR3 is TGTGCCAGCAGTGCCCCGCCAGGGGGCAATCAGCCCCAGCATTTT. It translates to CASSAPPGGNQPQHF.

The V call is TRBV19, the J call TRBJ1-5; 9 nucleotides line up with TRBD1. The germline gives CDR1 LNHDA, CDR2 SQIVND (reference sequence). The CDR3 consists of 15 residues. With V trimmed by 5 bases and J by 1 base, 3 bases remained unmatched. The CDR3 sequence is CASSSDRGSNQPQHF. Written as DNA, the CDR3 is TGTGCCAGTAGTTCAGACAGGGGGAGCAATCAGCCCCAGCATTTT.

This clone occurred a few times. The chain joins TRBV30 to TRBJ1-2; 7 bases map to TRBD1. V trimming: 3 bases; J trimming: 8 bases; junction bases outside the gene matches: 12. Germline CDR1 is GTSNPN and CDR2 is SVGIG (reference sequence). The CDR3 has 14 amino acids. In DNA, the CDR3 is TGTGCCTGGAGCACCATTCTCGACAGGGTCGGCTACACCTTC. This sequence encodes CAWSTILDRVGYTF.

The chain employs TRBV7-2 and TRBJ2-7, with 12 bases lining up with TRBD1. Germline-derived CDR1 and CDR2 are SGHTA and FQGNSA. This CDR3 has 14 residues. Trimming cost V 4 bases and J 4 bases; bases outside gene matches: 2. The chain's CDR3 is CASSWDRGPYEQYF. CDR3 DNA: TGTGCCAGCAGCTGGGACAGGGGGCCGTACGAGCAGTACTTC.

Only a few counts were recorded for this clone. This chain joins TRBV5-1 and TRBJ2-5; the match to TRBD1 covers 11 bases. Germline V lookup: CDR1 SGHRS, CDR2 YFSETQ. The CDR3 consists of 14 residues. V gave up 3 bases and J gave up 5 bases; unmatched junction bases: 3. The CDR3 here is CASSSGTGGETQYF. Written as DNA, the CDR3 is TGCGCCAGCAGCTCCGGGACAGGGGGTGAGACCCAGTACTTC.

The chain has TRBV6-6 and TRBJ2-5; 7 bases match TRBD2. CDR3 length equals 14 residues. CDR1 and CDR2 from the germline V gene are MNHNY and SVGAGI (reference sequence). Germline trimming cut 6 bases from V and 1 base from J; bases unmatched to any gene: 5. CDR3 in amino acids: CASRAGLVQETQYF. CDR3 in DNA: TGTGCCAGCAGAGCCGGACTAGTCCAAGAGACCCAGTACTTC.

This sequence joins TRBV5-1 and TRBJ2-1, with 9 bases aligning to TRBD1. Germline V gives CDR1 SGHRS, CDR2 YFSETQ. This CDR3 contains 14 residues. The J segment lost 7 bases and the V segment lost 3 bases, leaving 5 bases of the junction unmatched. This CDR3 is CASSSTGTGNEQFF. In DNA form, the CDR3 reads TGCGCCAGCAGCTCCACCGGGACAGGGAATGAGCAGTTCTTC.

The chain is built from TRBV5-1 and TRBJ2-7, with a possible D match to TRBD2 (5 bases). Trimming removed 0 bases at V and 2 bases at J, with 18 bases between. Germline CDR1 SGHRS, CDR2 YFSETQ. The CDR3 sequence is 17 residues long. DNA of the CDR3: TGCGCCAGCAGCTTGGTTTCATCGGAGGACTGGGCCTACGAGCAGTACTTC. Its translation is CASSLVSSEDWAYEQYF.

The chain employs TRBV6-6 and TRBJ1-2; no firm D call. Deletions cut 0 bases from V and 7 bases from J, with 18 bases between. This CDR3 spans 16 amino acids. The germline CDR1 and CDR2 sequences are MNHNY and SVGAGI (reference sequence). The CDR3, as DNA: TGTGCCAGCAGTTACTCCAGATGGCGGAGCAGCGGTGGCTACACCTTC. This gives the protein CASSYSRWRSSGGYTF.

There are a few counts of this clone. A read error is likely, as this CDR3 ends without the conserved phenylalanine or tryptophan. Because the CDR3's place on the DNA is in doubt, the DNA is left out and the CDR3 is given as listed by TCRdb. The genes are TRBV30 and TRBJ1-1; no check of the table's D call, TRBD1, against the DNA was made. The germline gives CDR1 GTSNPN, CDR2 SVGIG (reference sequence). Including both end residues, the CDR3 is 12 amino acids long. Here the CDR3 reads CAWDRDRKDLIL.

J is TRBJ2-7 and V is TRBV9; D is possibly TRBD2 (6 bases). This CDR3 has 15 residues. The V end was cut by 0 bases, the J end by 3 bases, with 13 bases between. Germline V gene data show CDR1 as SGDLS and CDR2 as YYNGEE. The CDR3 region is CASSVAGAAYYEQYF. The CDR3 coding sequence is TGTGCCAGCAGCGTAGCGGGAGCCGCATACTACGAGCAGTACTTC.

V gene TRBV6-5 combines with J gene TRBJ2-7; 11 bases match TRBD2. This CDR3 contains 15 residues. In germline, CDR1 is MNHEY, CDR2 SVGAGI. The V segment lost 2 bases and the J segment 5 bases; nucleotides outside the gene matches: 5. The CDR3 region is CASSYAGLAANEQYF. The CDR3 DNA reads as TGTGCCAGCAGTTACGCGGGACTAGCGGCGAACGAGCAGTACTTC.

The chain has TRBV6-5 and TRBJ1-2, with 10 bases lining up with TRBD1. Germline V gene lookup returns CDR1 MNHEY and CDR2 SVGAGI. The CDR3 loop spans 14 amino acids. V shed 5 bases, J shed 0 bases, and the junction held 0 bases outside the gene matches. The CDR3, as DNA: TGTGCCAGCAGTGACAGGGGGCCTAACTATGGCTACACCTTC. Translating gives CASSDRGPNYGYTF.

This sequence joins TRBV7-2 and TRBJ2-3; perhaps TRBD2 as D (6 bases). Looked up from germline, CDR1 is SGHTA and CDR2 is FQGNSA. The length of the CDR3 is 17 residues. The V end lost 5 bases, the J end lost 5 bases, and 23 bases lay between the germline ends. The chain's CDR3 is CASSGRGWRGPLDTQYF. As DNA, the CDR3 is TGTGCCAGCAGCGGAAGGGGTTGGCGGGGCCCCCTAGATACGCAGTATTTT.

The chain employs TRBV6-5 and TRBJ2-2, with no clear D. The CDR3 consists of 13 residues. Germline V gene sequence: CDR1 MNHEY, CDR2 SVGAGI. The V gene lost 0 bases and the J gene lost 6 bases, with 5 bases spanning the gap. The CDR3 DNA sequence: TGTGCCAGCAGTTACTCGAGAGCCGGGGAGCTGTTTTTT. This gives the protein CASSYSRAGELFF.

The rearrangement joins TRBV11-2 to TRBJ1-1, with 8 bases aligning to TRBD1. This CDR3 has 13 amino acids. The germline V gene encodes CDR1 SGHAT and CDR2 FQNNGV. The J segment lost 5 bases and the V segment lost 5 bases, leaving 4 bases of the junction unmatched. CDR3 coding DNA: TGTGCCAGCAGCGTCAGGGGGCGGACTGAAGCTTTCTTT. Translated: CASSVRGRTEAFF.

This clone was detected only a few times. The chain recombines TRBV6-1 with TRBJ2-5; D possibly corresponds to TRBD1 (7 bases). The CDR3 runs 18 residues. Germline loops: CDR1 MNHNS, CDR2 SASEGT. Trimming removed 0 bases from V and 5 bases from J, with 22 bases in between. CDR3 residues: CASSEALYRDSRGETQYF. The CDR3, as DNA: TGTGCCAGCAGTGAAGCGCTTTACCGGGACAGCCGGGGGGAGACCCAGTACTTC.

The chain couples TRBV7-9 to TRBJ1-2; 8 bases align to TRBD1. The V gene end was trimmed by 5 bases and the J gene end by 7 bases; junction bases not matched to a gene: 12. CDR1 and CDR2 from the germline V gene are SEHNR and FQNEAQ (reference sequence). The CDR3 covers 15 residues. The CDR3 DNA is TGTGCCAGCAGCCTTAAAACAGGGGGAGAGGCTGGCTACACCTTC. Protein product: CASSLKTGGEAGYTF. The whole variable domain, filled in from reference TRBV7-9 and TRBJ1-2, reads DTGVSQNPRHKITKRGQNVTFRCDPISEHNRLYWYRQTLGQGPEFLTYFQNEAQLEKSRLLSDRFSAERPKGSFSTLEIQRTEQGDSAMYLCASSLKTGGEAGYTFGSGTRLTVV.

The chain uses TRBV5-4 and TRBJ2-5; D uncertain. The CDR3 is made up of 13 amino acids. Trimming shortened V by 4 bases and J by 4 bases, and 11 bases separated the two germline ends. In germline, CDR1 is SGHNT, CDR2 YYREEE (reference sequence). CDR3 protein: CASSLAGSETQYF. The CDR3 DNA follows: TGTGCCAGCAGCCTGGCCGGGTCAGAGACCCAGTACTTC.

The chain combines TRBV5-1 with TRBJ1-1, with D tentatively TRBD1 (5 bases). The CDR3 contains 14 residues. The V and J ends lost 0 bases and 3 bases respectively, with 9 bases between them. CDR1 and CDR2 (germline): SGHRS, YFSETQ. CDR3 sequence reads: CASSLAGGDTEAFF. The CDR3 coding sequence is TGCGCCAGCAGCTTGGCGGGGGGGGACACTGAAGCTTTCTTT.

The chain employs TRBV9 and TRBJ2-7; D unclear. The germline V and J ends were trimmed by 0 bases and 1 base, with 5 bases remaining between them. Germline values: CDR1 SGDLS, CDR2 YYNGEE. The CDR3 extends over 13 amino acids. CDR3 sequence: CASSVGHSYEQYF. The CDR3 DNA reads TGTGCCAGCAGCGTAGGACATTCCTACGAGCAGTACTTC.

This clone has just one count. The chain links TRBV18 to TRBJ2-5; 7 nucleotides align to TRBD1. Germline V gene sequence: CDR1 KGHSH, CDR2 LQKENI. The CDR3 consists of 14 residues. V shed 1 base and J 4 bases; nucleotides not matched to a gene: 3. The CDR3 coding sequence is TGTGCCAGCTCACCACTGAACAGGGGAGAGACCCAGTACTTC. It codes for CASSPLNRGETQYF.

V is TRBV6-5 and J is TRBJ1-2; TRBD1 might be the D (6 bases). Trimming shortened V by 10 bases and J by 4 bases, and 22 bases separated the two germline ends. This CDR3 has 15 residues. CDR1 is MNHEY and CDR2 is SVGAGI in the germline V gene. The CDR3 reads CATSTGPQGGYGYTF. The CDR3 DNA follows: TGTGCCACCTCTACAGGCCCCCAAGGGGGCTATGGCTACACCTTC.